These T cell receptor beta chains were read from a single sample in a study of blood T cell repertoires in COVID-19. Sequencing used immunoSEQ multiplex PCR; TCRdb keeps in-frame clones, though not all of them. The repertoire holds about 340,000 clones, with approximately 89% as singletons. Sequenced input: peripheral blood. The receptors derive from a woman younger than 30 who had recovered from COVID-19. Both conserved end residues are part of each CDR3. A D gene is named only where the DNA matches it firmly. The listing skips clone size in some rows; elsewhere it reads once, few, many or a size class.

>TRBJ2-3|TRBD2|-|TRBV19
CASSGYLTSGLHTDTQYF
TGTGCCAGTAGTGGATACCTAACTAGCGGACTTCACACAGATACGCAGTATTTT
>TRBJ1-1|-|-|TRBV28
CASIIGGTGNTEAFF
TGTGCCAGTATAATCGGAGGGACCGGGAACACTGAAGCTTTCTTT
>TRBJ2-3|TRBD2|-|TRBV7-2
CASSLGGRGTDTQYF
TGTGCCAGCAGCTTGGGAGGGAGAGGCACAGATACGCAGTATTTT
>TRBJ2-2|-|-|TRBV14
CASSRGSGVQLFF
TGTGCCAGCAGTCGGGGGAGCGGAGTGCAGCTGTTTTTT
>TRBJ2-1|TRBD2|-|TRBV5-1
CASSLLASGDNEQFF
TGCGCCAGCAGCTTGTTGGCTAGCGGGGACAATGAGCAGTTCTTC
>TRBJ2-2|-|-|TRBV11-2
CASSLSGNTGELFF
TGTGCCAGCAGCTTATCGGGGAACACCGGGGAGCTGTTTTTT
>TRBJ2-3|-|-|TRBV9
CASSPLGAESTDTQYF
TGTGCCAGCAGCCCCCTAGGGGCGGAGAGCACAGATACGCAGTATTTT
>TRBJ2-1|TRBD2|-|TRBV4-3
CASSRTSGTPNEQFF
TGCGCCAGCAGCCGGACTAGCGGGACCCCCAATGAGCAGTTCTTC
>TRBJ1-2|TRBD1|-|TRBV6-5
CASRHTTGGIYTF
TGTGCCAGCAGGCACACGACAGGGGGGATCTACACCTTC
>TRBJ2-2|-|-|TRBV11-2
CASSLDGGRNTGELFF
TGTGCCAGCAGCTTAGATGGCGGTAGGAACACCGGGGAGCTGTTTTTT
>TRBJ2-3|TRBD1|-|TRBV7-2
CASSLGVTGTDTQYF
TGTGCCAGCAGCTTAGGGGTGACAGGGACGGATACGCAGTATTTT
>TRBJ1-4|TRBD1|-|TRBV7-8
CASSYGTGAYEKLFF
TGTGCCAGCAGTTACGGGACAGGAGCCTATGAAAAACTGTTTTTT
>TRBJ1-2|TRBD1|-|TRBV28
CASSPYPGTGATFDGYTF
TGTGCCAGCAGTCCGTACCCAGGGACAGGGGCGACCTTCGATGGCTACACCTTC
>TRBJ1-3|-|-|TRBV6-5
CASSYSGRGNTIYF
TGTGCCAGCAGTTACTCAGGGAGAGGAAACACCATATATTTT
>TRBJ2-2|-|-|TRBV5-1
CASSLGTSPGELFF
TGCGCCAGCAGCTTGGGCACAAGTCCCGGGGAGCTGTTTTTT
>TRBJ1-5|-|-|TRBV23-1
CASSRWQGSNQPQHF
TGCGCCAGCAGTCGTTGGCAGGGTAGCAATCAGCCCCAGCATTTT
>TRBJ2-1|-|-|TRBV4-3
CASSQERDSYNEQFF
TGCGCCAGCAGCCAAGAGAGAGACTCCTACAATGAGCAGTTCTTC
>TRBJ2-3|TRBD2|-|TRBV11-3
CASSPRASGSADTQYF
TGTGCCAGCAGCCCCCGGGCGAGCGGGAGCGCAGATACGCAGTATTTT
>TRBJ1-1|-|-|TRBV4-3
CASSPPGGTEAFF
TGCGCCAGCAGCCCACCCGGGGGCACTGAAGCTTTCTTT
>TRBJ1-3|TRBD1|-|TRBV10-3
CAISVQGKGNTIYF
TGTGCCATCAGCGTACAGGGGAAGGGAAACACCATATATTTT
>TRBJ1-6|TRBD1|-|TRBV13
CASSLRTGGHSPLHF
TGTGCCAGCAGCTTAAGGACAGGGGGTCATTCACCCCTCCACTTT
>TRBJ2-1|TRBD2|-|TRBV5-1
CASSGRLAGGPHEQFF
TGCGCCAGCAGCGGCAGACTAGCGGGAGGGCCCCATGAGCAGTTCTTC
>TRBJ1-2|-|-|TRBV6-2/TRBV6-3
CASSTQGSWNYGYTF
TGTGCCAGCAGTACACAGGGTAGTTGGAACTATGGCTACACCTTC
>TRBJ2-2|TRBD2|-|TRBV6-4
CASSGTSGSTGELFF
TGTGCCAGCAGTGGGACTAGCGGGAGCACCGGGGAGCTGTTTTTT
>TRBJ1-1|-|-|TRBV27
CASSPLQSLYNEAFF
TGTGCCAGCAGTCCCTTACAGAGTCTCTATAATGAAGCTTTCTTT
>TRBJ1-2|TRBD1|-|TRBV19
CASSRTNWDSGYGYTF
TGTGCCAGTAGTAGAACAAACTGGGACAGTGGGTATGGCTACACCTTC
>TRBJ1-5|TRBD1|-|TRBV6-2/TRBV6-3
CASSYTPRDRSNQPQHF
TGTGCCAGCAGTTACACCCCCCGGGACAGAAGCAATCAGCCCCAGCATTTT
>TRBJ1-4|-|-|TRBV6-5
CASTQDNEKLFF
TGTGCCAGCACCCAGGATAATGAAAAACTGTTTTTT
>TRBJ2-1|TRBD2|-|TRBV3-1/TRBV3-2
CASSHTGGPGNEQFF
TGTGCCAGCAGCCATACGGGAGGGCCAGGCAATGAGCAGTTCTTC
>TRBJ1-2|-|once|TRBV5-1
CASSLTAGGNYGYTF
TGCGCCAGCAGCTTGACGGCCGGGGGTAACTATGGCTACACCTTC
>TRBJ1-2|-|-|TRBV4-3
CASSQSTRQAGGYGYTF
TGCGCCAGCAGCCAAAGTACCCGACAGGCTGGAGGATATGGCTACACCTTC
>TRBJ1-2|-|-|TRBV19
CASSTGVYGGYTF
TGTGCCAGTAGTACGGGGGTCTATGGTGGCTACACCTTC
>TRBJ1-1|-|-|TRBV6-5
CASSYLRLGTEAFF
TGTGCCAGCAGTTACCTGAGACTAGGCACTGAAGCTTTCTTT
>TRBJ2-3|TRBD2|-|TRBV30
CAWSVRRSGRKGTDTQYF
TGTGCCTGGAGTGTTCGTCGTAGCGGGAGAAAGGGCACAGATACGCAGTATTTT
>TRBJ2-2|TRBD2|-|TRBV5-5
CASSLVAGRTGELFF
TGTGCCAGCAGCTTGGTAGCGGGAAGGACCGGGGAGCTGTTTTTT
>TRBJ2-1|TRBD1|-|TRBV7-9
CAIDGQVNEQFF
TGTGCCATTGATGGACAGGTCAATGAGCAGTTCTTC
>TRBJ2-1|TRBD1|-|TRBV10-2
CASVQGNEQFF
TGCGCCAGTGTACAGGGGAATGAGCAGTTCTTC